Below are 10 T cell receptor beta chains sequenced from a single sample in a study of T cell responses to AZD1222 COVID-19 vaccine. Here immunoSEQ multiplex PCR was the method, and the copy in TCRdb shows in-frame clones only, minus some. The table lists approximately 89,000 clones, roughly 90% of them singletons. The sample was peripheral blood, taken on day 0 of AZD1222 vaccination. The origin of the receptors is an adult in good health.

This sequence joins TRBV4-3 and TRBJ2-4; 12 bases line up with TRBD1. The trim removed 1 base at V and 7 bases at J, leaving 14 bases unmatched. CDR3 length equals 19 residues. Germline CDR1 reads LGHNA; CDR2 reads YSLEER. Here the CDR3 reads CASSQGPPGGQGAQNIQYF. As DNA, the CDR3 is TGCGCCAGCAGCCAAGGCCCGCCCGGGGGACAGGGGGCGCAGAACATTCAGTACTTC.

The chain is built from TRBV3-1 (or the pseudogene TRBV3-2) and TRBJ1-5; D possibly corresponds to TRBD1 (5 bases). Germline CDR1 LGHDT, CDR2 YNNKEL (reference sequence). The CDR3 is 17 amino acids. Trimming left V 0 bases short and J 2 bases short, with 14 bases between. The CDR3 bases are TGTGCCAGCAGCCAAGATAGCGGGGCGCTGGGCAATCAGCCCCAGCATTTT. Its translation is CASSQDSGALGNQPQHF.

V usage is TRBV30 and J usage is TRBJ2-1; 13 nucleotides agree with TRBD2. The CDR3 runs 19 residues. CDR1 is GTSNPN and CDR2 is SVGIG in the germline V gene (reference sequence). J gave up 1 base and V 0 bases, and 9 bases lay outside the gene matches. The CDR3 reads CAWSVRRLAGGASYNEQFF. CDR3 nucleotides: TGTGCCTGGAGTGTACGGAGACTAGCGGGGGGAGCGTCCTACAATGAGCAGTTCTTC.

V and J are TRBV11-2 and TRBJ1-5; D gene uncertain. Trimming cost V 1 base and J 0 bases, with 7 bases left between them. CDR1 and CDR2 from the germline V gene are SGHAT and FQNNGV. CDR3 length: 15 residues. CDR3 loop: CASSLGAGSNQPQHF. Here the CDR3 DNA reads TGTGCCAGCAGCTTAGGGGCAGGTAGCAATCAGCCCCAGCATTTT.

This chain connects TRBV9 to TRBJ2-1, with 9 bases that match TRBD2. V dropped 2 bases and J dropped 6; count of bases not matched to a gene: 9. The CDR3 spans 16 residues. Germline CDR1 is SGDLS and CDR2 is YYNGEE. The CDR3 bases are TGTGCCAGCAGCGTCTCAGAGCGGGGGGTGAGCAATGAGCAGTTCTTC. Its protein is CASSVSERGVSNEQFF.

The chain combines TRBV11-2 with TRBJ2-5; 8 bases match TRBD2. Trimming removed 5 bases from V and 5 bases from J; junction bases left unmatched: 7. CDR3 size: 14 residues. Germline CDR1 and CDR2: SGHAT and FQNNGV. CDR3: CASSPGGARETQYF. In DNA, the CDR3 is TGTGCCAGCAGCCCGGGGGGGGCCCGGGAGACCCAGTACTTC.

V usage is TRBV5-4 and J usage is TRBJ1-1; a weak D match, TRBD1 (6 bases). The CDR3 is 16 residues long. The ends were cut back, 1 base at V and 0 bases at J, with 13 bases in the middle. Looked up from germline, CDR1 is SGHNT and CDR2 is YYREEE (reference sequence). CDR3: CASSLPGGRMNTEAFF. The CDR3 DNA reads as TGTGCCAGCAGCTTGCCTGGGGGGCGGATGAACACTGAAGCTTTCTTT.

The rearrangement links TRBV9 to TRBJ2-7, with unresolved D. Trimming left V 3 bases short and J 2 bases short, with 6 bases between. The CDR3 runs to 12 residues. Germline CDR1 SGDLS, CDR2 YYNGEE. The CDR3: CASSGVTYEQYF. In nucleotides, the CDR3 is TGTGCCAGCAGCGGAGTGACCTACGAGCAGTACTTC.

V is TRBV5-1 and J is TRBJ2-7; TRBD1 aligns across 12 bases. Germline lookup yields CDR1 SGHRS and CDR2 YFSETQ. The V segment lost 0 bases and the J segment 4 bases; nucleotides outside the gene matches: 8. The CDR3 totals 17 residues. DNA of the CDR3: TGCGCCAGCAGCTTGGCCTCTGGGACAGGGGGCTTGTACGAGCAGTACTTC. Translated: CASSLASGTGGLYEQYF.

V and J are TRBV7-3 and TRBJ2-1; the D gene is possibly TRBD2 (7 bases). Trimming took off 4 bases at V and 4 bases at J, with 14 bases between the two ends. The CDR3 consists of 15 residues. Germline CDR1 and CDR2: SGHTA and FQGTGA. CDR3 region: CASSSLGGTYNEQFF. In DNA, the CDR3 is TGTGCCAGCAGCTCCCTGGGGGGGACATACAATGAGCAGTTCTTC. Drawing the rest from reference TRBV7-3 and TRBJ2-1, the complete variable domain is GAGVSQTPSNKVTEKGKYVELRCDPISGHTALYWYRQSLGQGPEFLIYFQGTGAADDSGLPNDRFFAVRPEGSVSTLKIQRTERGDSAVYLCASSSLGGTYNEQFFGPGTRLTVL.